The 22 T cell receptor beta chains presented below share a single source sample, sequenced in a study of a mutant IDH1 vaccine in newly diagnosed glioma. Which antigens these TCRs recognize remains unknown. Time point in this sample: week 11, during vaccination. The investigators gave 300 ug of mutant IDH1 20-mer peptide in each vaccine dose, together with topical imiquimod. Sequencing was performed with immunoSEQ multiplex PCR; in TCRdb, only in-frame clones are kept and a portion is missing. The sample carries 100,000 to 120,000 clones, roughly 88% recorded once. Material: PBMCs, obtained from a glioma patient whose treatment included an IDH1 peptide vaccine. The receptors come from a woman aged 50 to 60 with glioma.

CDR3 in DNA: TGTGCCAGCAGAGCGGACAGGGCCACCGGGGAGCTGTTTTTT. Translated, it gives CASRADRATGELFF. The chain carries TRBV6-5 and TRBJ2-2; 8 nucleotides align to TRBD1. Trimming took 6 bases from V and 4 from J; bases not matched to a gene: 4. CDR1 and CDR2 from the germline V gene are MNHEY and SVGAGI. The CDR3 totals 14 residues.

The chain has TRBV18 and TRBJ1-3; D is possibly TRBD1 (5 bases). Trimming removed 0 bases at V and 3 bases at J, with 6 bases between. Germline V gene lookup returns CDR1 KGHSH and CDR2 LQKENI. CDR3 size: 14 residues. The CDR3: CASSPPGDGNTIYF. The CDR3 coding sequence is TGTGCCAGCTCACCACCAGGGGATGGAAACACCATATATTTT.

The chain links TRBV28 to TRBJ2-7, with D unclear. CDR3 length equals 14 residues. Germline V gives CDR1 MDHEN, CDR2 SYDVKM. Trimming stripped 5 bases from V and 0 bases from J, with 11 bases between. The CDR3 coding sequence is TGTGCCAGCAGTATTGGGGTCAGCTCCTACGAGCAGTACTTC. Its translation: CASSIGVSSYEQYF.

The V gene is TRBV5-6, the J gene TRBJ2-1; 14 bases line up with TRBD2. CDR3 length equals 15 residues. Trimming removed 5 bases from V and 10 bases from J; junction bases left unmatched: 8. Looked up from germline, CDR1 is SGHDT and CDR2 is YYEEEE. Written as DNA, the CDR3 is TGTGCCAGCAGAACCGGGACTAGCGGGAGAGTAGAGCAGTTCTTC. Its protein product is CASRTGTSGRVEQFF.

This chain joins TRBV10-3 and TRBJ2-2, with 8 bases aligning to TRBD2. This CDR3 has 16 residues. The V gene's germline CDR1 is ENHRY and CDR2 SYGVKD. V lost 3 bases and J lost 2; bases outside the gene matches: 5. The CDR3, as DNA: TGTGCCATCAGTGATCCTGGGACTAGTAACACCGGGGAGCTGTTTTTT. Protein sequence: CAISDPGTSNTGELFF.

V is TRBV11-1 and J is TRBJ2-5; D tentatively fits TRBD1 or TRBD2 (6 bases each). V lost 3 bases and J lost 5, with 10 bases in between. Germline-derived CDR1 and CDR2 are SGHAT and FQDESV (reference sequence). CDR3 length: 13 residues. The CDR3 region is CASSFTGRETQYF. In DNA, the CDR3 is TGTGCCAGCAGCTTTACAGGGAGGGAGACCCAGTACTTC.

In nucleotides, the CDR3 is TGTGCCAGCAGCCCGGACAGGGGATTCACCGGGGAGCTGTTTTTT. Translation: CASSPDRGFTGELFF. V usage is TRBV5-6 and J usage is TRBJ2-2; 9 bases agree with TRBD1. The CDR3 runs 15 residues. The germline V gene has CDR1 SGHDT and CDR2 YYEEEE. V lost 4 bases, J lost 4 bases, and 5 bases stayed unmatched. The whole variable domain, remainder taken from reference TRBV5-6 and TRBJ2-2, is DAGVTQSPTHLIKTRGQQVTLRCSPKSGHDTVSWYQQALGQGPQFIFQYYEEEERQRGNFPDRFSGHQFPNYSSELNVNALLLGDSALYLCASSPDRGFTGELFFGEGSRLTVL.

The chain is built from TRBV5-1 and TRBJ1-6; the match to TRBD1 covers 11 bases. V shed 3 bases, J shed 8 bases, and the junction held 1 base outside the gene matches. CDR1 is SGHRS, CDR2 YFSETQ, per germline. The CDR3 is 14 residues long. The CDR3 DNA reads TGCGCCAGCAGCTCGGGACAGGGGGATTCACCCCTCCACTTT. Encoded protein: CASSSGQGDSPLHF. Together with reference TRBV5-1 and TRBJ1-6, the CDR3 gives the full variable domain: KAGVTQTPRYLIKTRGQQVTLSCSPISGHRSVSWYQQTPGQGLQFLFEYFSETQRNKGNFPGRFSGRQFSNSRSEMNVSTLELGDSALYLCASSSGQGDSPLHFGNGTRLTVT.

J is TRBJ2-5 and V is TRBV5-6; 7 nucleotides match TRBD2. V gave up 1 base and J gave up 3 bases; unmatched junction bases: 12. Germline CDR1 reads SGHDT; CDR2 reads YYEEEE. This CDR3 comprises 17 residues. The CDR3: CASSLLRDYLWEETQYF. In DNA form, the CDR3 reads TGTGCCAGCAGCTTGCTCCGGGACTATCTCTGGGAAGAGACCCAGTACTTC.

The chain uses TRBV27 and TRBJ2-1, with 9 bases fitting TRBD2. The CDR3 sequence is 14 residues long. With 0 bases clipped from V and 9 bases from J, the junction kept 3 bases outside the gene matches. Germline assignment: CDR1 MNHEY and CDR2 SMNVEV (reference sequence). The CDR3 coding sequence is TGTGCCAGCAGTTTATCTAGCGGGGGAGGTGAGCAGTTCTTC. Its translation is CASSLSSGGGEQFF.

V is TRBV28 and J is TRBJ1-1; no reliable D call. The V gene lost 3 bases and the J gene lost 5 bases, with 13 bases spanning the gap. The CDR3 runs 14 residues. Germline V gene lookup returns CDR1 MDHEN and CDR2 SYDVKM. CDR3 region: CASSLAQLGTEAFF. In DNA form, the CDR3 reads TGTGCCAGCAGTTTGGCTCAGCTGGGGACTGAAGCTTTCTTT.

The V call is TRBV18, the J call TRBJ1-5; D gene unclear. CDR3 size: 14 residues. CDR1 and CDR2 from the germline V gene are KGHSH and LQKENI. V lost 3 bases and J lost 4, with 10 bases in between. CDR3 loop: CASSPTDGNQPQHF. As DNA, the CDR3 is TGTGCCAGCTCACCGACTGACGGGAATCAGCCCCAGCATTTT.

This chain links TRBV5-1 with TRBJ2-5; D not resolved. The DNA matches TRBJ2-7 better at its end, which makes the J call doubtful. Germline assignment: CDR1 SGHRS and CDR2 YFSETQ. The length of the CDR3 is 15 residues. The CDR3: CASSLGSSSSYEQYF. The CDR3 coding sequence is TGCGCCAGCAGCTTGGGGTCCTCCAGTTCCTACGAGCAGTACTTC.

V is TRBV2 and J is TRBJ2-1; 8 bases align to TRBD2. The CDR3 is 14 amino acids. The V gene's germline CDR1 is SNHLY and CDR2 FYNNEI. V gave up 7 bases and J gave up 8 bases; unmatched junction bases: 10. CDR3 DNA: TGTGCCAGCACCACCGGACTAGCCGTCGATGAGCAGTTCTTC. It is translated as CASTTGLAVDEQFF.

This clone was seen only once. The J gene is TRBJ2-3, the V gene TRBV4-1; D possibly corresponds to TRBD1 (6 bases). The CDR3 covers 14 residues. Trimming cost V 0 bases and J 7 bases, with 11 bases left between them. The germline V gene has CDR1 MGHRA and CDR2 YSYEKL. DNA of the CDR3: TGCGCCAGCAGCCAAGAAATGGGGGCGAATACGCAGTATTTT. Its translation is CASSQEMGANTQYF.

This chain links TRBV9 with TRBJ2-1; 8 nucleotides match TRBD1. CDR3 length: 14 amino acids. Looked up from germline, CDR1 is SGDLS and CDR2 is YYNGEE. The junction had 4 bases not matched to a gene; V was cut back by 4 bases and J by 4 bases. The CDR3 nucleotides are TGTGCCAGCAGCCCGTGGACAGGGTACAATGAGCAGTTCTTC. Protein sequence: CASSPWTGYNEQFF.

This clone was picked up a small number of times. The chain uses TRBV5-1 and TRBJ2-3; D perhaps matches TRBD2 (6 bases). Germline loops: CDR1 SGHRS, CDR2 YFSETQ. Trimming stripped 4 bases from V and 2 bases from J, with 17 bases between. The CDR3 spans 16 residues. The CDR3 sequence: CASSLALGGDTDTQYF. The DNA for the CDR3 is TGCGCCAGCAGCCTCGCACTGGGGGGAGACACAGATACGCAGTATTTT.

The V gene is TRBV5-1, the J gene TRBJ2-3, with TRBD2 matching 11 bases. V dropped 0 bases and J dropped 0; count of bases not matched to a gene: 6. From germline, CDR1 is SGHRS and CDR2 YFSETQ. This CDR3 has 18 amino acids. This CDR3 is CASSLAPLAGASTDTQYF. CDR3 in DNA: TGCGCCAGCAGCTTGGCCCCACTAGCGGGAGCCAGCACAGATACGCAGTATTTT.

The CDR3 bases are TGTGCCAGTAAGGGGAGGTGGGAGCAGTACTTC. Translated, it gives CASKGRWEQYF. V and J are TRBV19 and TRBJ2-7; TRBD2 is a possible D gene (6 bases). CDR3 size: 11 residues. Per the germline V gene, CDR1 is LNHDA and CDR2 is SQIVND (reference sequence). V was trimmed by 7 bases and J by 7 bases, leaving 11 bases between them.

This sequence joins TRBV6-1 and TRBJ1-1; D might be TRBD1 (5 bases). Germline V gene lookup returns CDR1 MNHNS and CDR2 SASEGT. The CDR3 extends over 14 amino acids. Trimming removed 4 bases at V and 2 bases at J, with 11 bases between. CDR3 sequence: CASSVNRINTEAFF. As DNA, the CDR3 is TGTGCCAGCAGTGTCAACAGGATAAACACTGAAGCTTTCTTT.

The V and J genes are TRBV7-9 and TRBJ1-4; the match to TRBD1 covers 8 bases. V was pared by 5 bases and J by 8 bases, with 13 bases of the junction left unmatched. The CDR3 spans 16 residues. Germline V lookup: CDR1 SEHNR, CDR2 FQNEAQ (reference sequence). The CDR3 is CASSLLSGTGGEKLFF. The CDR3 DNA reads as TGTGCCAGCAGCCTCCTCTCCGGGACAGGCGGGGAAAAACTGTTTTTT.

The rearrangement links TRBV5-1 to TRBJ2-3; possibly TRBD2 for D (5 bases). Trimming pared 4 bases from V and 6 bases from J, leaving 15 bases between. Germline CDR1 and CDR2: SGHRS and YFSETQ. There are 14 residues in the CDR3. The CDR3 sequence: CASSVGVRSDTQYF. CDR3 coding DNA: TGCGCCAGCAGCGTGGGAGTTCGTTCGGATACGCAGTATTTT.